This TCR beta chain originates from a study of OX40 agonist ivuxolimab in advanced cancers. V lost 7 bases, J lost 0 bases, and 14 bases lay in between. The CDR3 totals 15 residues. CDR1 is SEHNR, CDR2 FQNEAQ, per germline (reference sequence). The assay was immunoSEQ multiplex PCR, and TCRdb's table has in-frame clones only and misses some. This table has fewer than 90,000 clones, about nine tenths appearing once. If patients had autoimmune disease history or systemic immunosuppression, they were excluded. The TCR originated in an adult with an advanced solid tumor such as melanoma, head and neck, liver or kidney cancer. J is TRBJ2-3 and V is TRBV7-9; TRBD2 might be the D (5 bases). Source: CD4+ or CD8+ T cells sorted from blood, taken in a trial of the OX40 agonist ivuxolimab. CDR3 DNA sequence: TGTGCCAGCACCCCATCCGGGGTTAGCACAGATACGCAGTATTTT. Translated, it gives CASTPSGVSTDTQYF.